These 23 T cell receptor beta chains were sequenced from one sample in a study of response to subunit inactivated influenza vaccine. TCRdb re-called the RT-PCR reads through MiXCR, storing one row per CDR3 protein. The sample lists around 520,000 distinct CDR3 sequences, 25% occurring once. This specimen was CD4+ T cells sorted from PBMCs, taken around 5 days after vaccination. The receptors here all came from a man between 50 and 59 years old who received an inactivated influenza vaccine.

This clonotype was seen a handful of times. The V and J genes are TRBV4-3 and TRBJ2-5; a weak D match, TRBD1 (5 bases). The CDR3 is 14 residues long. The V gene's germline CDR1 is LGHNA and CDR2 YSLEER. The V and J ends lost 4 bases and 5 bases respectively, with 14 bases between them. DNA for the CDR3: TGCGCCAGCAGCCCGACGGTGGGGCGGGAGACCCAGTACTTC. Amino acids: CASSPTVGRETQYF.

This clonotype was observed a handful of times. The chain joins TRBV5-8 to TRBJ1-2, with a possible D match to TRBD1 (5 bases). Between the trimmed V and J ends, which lost 3 bases and 5 bases, there was a span of 8 bases. This CDR3 spans 12 amino acids. Germline V gives CDR1 SGHTS, CDR2 YDEGEE. CDR3 DNA sequence: TGTGCCAGCAGCTGGGGGAGGTATGGCTACACCTTC. It translates to CASSWGRYGYTF.

The chain links TRBV5-1 to TRBJ2-6, with 11 bases that match TRBD1. J lost 0 bases, V lost 3 bases, and 8 bases had no gene match. The CDR3 consists of 19 residues. The germline V gene encodes CDR1 SGHRS and CDR2 YFSETQ. CDR3 DNA sequence: TGCGCCAGCAGCTCGGGACAGGGGGTGACCTACTCTGGGGCCAACGTCCTGACTTTC. Amino acids: CASSSGQGVTYSGANVLTF.

This clonotype was found many times. The chain employs TRBV7-9 and TRBJ2-7; D may be TRBD2 (5 bases). The CDR3 spans 16 residues. Trimming left V 1 base short and J 2 bases short, with 15 bases between. Germline V gene sequence: CDR1 SEHNR, CDR2 FQNEAQ (reference sequence). This CDR3 reads CASSLVGRSGTYEQYF. DNA of the CDR3: TGTGCCAGCAGCTTAGTCGGTAGAAGCGGAACCTACGAGCAGTACTTC.

This clonotype has at least ten counts. The V gene is TRBV20-1, the J gene TRBJ2-7, with D unclear. The CDR3 is 12 amino acids. From germline, CDR1 is DFQATT and CDR2 SNEGSKA (reference sequence). The ends were cut back, 3 bases at V and 3 bases at J, with 9 bases in the middle. Here the CDR3 reads CSARKFVYEQYF. CDR3 DNA sequence: TGCAGTGCTAGGAAATTCGTCTACGAGCAGTACTTC.

This clonotype was found many times. The chain carries TRBV5-1 and TRBJ2-7; D may be TRBD2 (5 bases). CDR3 length: 13 amino acids. Per germline, CDR1 SGHRS and CDR2 YFSETQ. Deletions cut 2 bases from V and 1 base from J, with 7 bases between. The CDR3 coding sequence is TGCGCCAGCAGCTTCGGCGGGTCCTACGAGCAGTACTTC. It codes for CASSFGGSYEQYF. The variable domain in full, completed from reference TRBV5-1 and TRBJ2-7, reads KAGVTQTPRYLIKTRGQQVTLSCSPISGHRSVSWYQQTPGQGLQFLFEYFSETQRNKGNFPGRFSGRQFSNSRSEMNVSTLELGDSALYLCASSFGGSYEQYFGPGTRLTVT.

In this sample, this clonotype turned up a few times. The chain couples TRBV7-9 to TRBJ2-1, with D perhaps given as TRBD1 or TRBD2 (5 bases each). The CDR3 extends over 14 amino acids. Germline loops: CDR1 SEHNR, CDR2 FQNEAQ (reference sequence). Trimming removed 3 bases from V and 7 bases from J, with 13 bases in between. The CDR3 here is CASSLEPWGNEQFF. In DNA form, the CDR3 reads TGTGCCAGCAGCTTGGAACCCTGGGGGAATGAGCAGTTCTTC.

The chain joins TRBV7-2 to TRBJ2-2; the match to TRBD2 covers 9 bases. J was trimmed by 0 bases and V by 4 bases; bases with no gene match: 3. From germline, CDR1 is SGHTA and CDR2 FQGNSA. The CDR3 contains 16 residues. CDR3: CASSSPSGANTGELFF. The DNA of the CDR3 is TGTGCCAGCAGCTCGCCTAGCGGGGCGAACACCGGGGAGCTGTTTTTT.

This clonotype was seen more than once but under ten times. The chain combines TRBV12-3 or TRBV12-4 with TRBJ2-3; 10 positions agree with TRBD2. CDR3 length: 16 residues. Trimming at V came to 6 bases and at J to 1 base, leaving 7 bases not matched to a gene. The CDR3 nucleotides read TGTGCCAGCAGAAAAAGAGCGGGAGGGGGCACAGATACGCAGTATTTT. It specifies CASRKRAGGGTDTQYF.

Details on this clonotype: At one end the junction does not follow the germline gene, possibly because of a read error. V usage is TRBV5-5 and J usage is TRBJ2-6; D is undetermined. The CDR3 length is 15 residues. Germline V gene data show CDR1 as SGHKS and CDR2 as YYEKEE (reference sequence). The CDR3: CASSLTSSEANVLTF. CDR3 coding DNA: TGTGCCAGCAGCTTAACAAGCTCTGAGGCCAACGTCCTGACTTTC.

This sequence joins TRBV7-9 and TRBJ2-3; 10 bases agree with TRBD1. Losses at the gene ends were 5 bases for V and 1 base for J; bases not matched to a gene: 3. Germline CDR1 reads SEHNR; CDR2 reads FQNEAQ (reference sequence). This CDR3 is built from 15 residues. Here the CDR3 DNA reads TGTGCCAGCAGCGTCGGGACAGGGGGCACAGATACGCAGTATTTT. Protein sequence: CASSVGTGGTDTQYF.

This chain joins TRBV5-1 and TRBJ2-3, with 9 bases that match TRBD1. After removal of 2 bases from V and 0 bases from J, the junction contained 4 bases not matched to a gene. CDR1 SGHRS and CDR2 YFSETQ come from the germline V gene. The CDR3 loop spans 16 amino acids. The DNA for the CDR3 is TGCGCCAGCAGCTTCGACAGGGGGTCTAGCACAGATACGCAGTATTTT. Translated: CASSFDRGSSTDTQYF. Combining the CDR3 with reference TRBV5-1 and TRBJ2-3 gives the whole variable domain KAGVTQTPRYLIKTRGQQVTLSCSPISGHRSVSWYQQTPGQGLQFLFEYFSETQRNKGNFPGRFSGRQFSNSRSEMNVSTLELGDSALYLCASSFDRGSSTDTQYFGPGTRLTVL.

The chain recombines TRBV20-1 with TRBJ2-5; no firm D call. The V end was cut by 7 bases, the J end by 5 bases, with 11 bases between. The CDR3 loop spans 11 amino acids. CDR1 and CDR2 (germline): DFQATT, SNEGSKA (reference sequence). CDR3 nucleotides: TGCAGTGGATTGGCTCGTGAGACCCAGTACTTC. This codes for CSGLARETQYF.

This clonotype was observed a handful of times. The rearrangement links TRBV5-5 to TRBJ1-1; D perhaps matches TRBD1 (6 bases). This CDR3 spans 14 amino acids. The V end lost 3 bases, the J end lost 1 base, and 10 bases lay between the germline ends. CDR1 and CDR2 (germline): SGHKS, YYEKEE (reference sequence). Written as DNA, the CDR3 is TGTGCCAGCAGCTGGACAGATCAGAACACTGAAGCTTTCTTT. Translation: CASSWTDQNTEAFF.

This chain uses TRBV4-3 with TRBJ2-4; D possibly corresponds to TRBD2 (6 bases). V was shortened by 0 bases and J by 6 bases, with 12 bases between the two germline ends. The germline V gene has CDR1 LGHNA and CDR2 YSLEER. This CDR3 has 15 amino acids. CDR3 sequence: CASSQDQGGRNIQYF. The CDR3 DNA is TGCGCCAGCAGCCAAGATCAAGGAGGGAGAAACATTCAGTACTTC.

This clonotype was counted a single time. The rearrangement links TRBV2 to TRBJ2-2; TRBD1 is a possible D gene (5 bases). Germline CDR1 SNHLY, CDR2 FYNNEI. Trimming shortened V by 5 bases and J by 0 bases, and 13 bases separated the two germline ends. The CDR3 consists of 16 residues. The CDR3: CASSPTVLPNTGELFF. CDR3 nucleotide sequence: TGTGCCAGCAGTCCGACAGTGCTGCCGAACACCGGGGAGCTGTTTTTT.

This clonotype was detected a few times. V gene TRBV24-1 combines with J gene TRBJ2-3, with D possibly being TRBD1 (5 bases). CDR1 KGHDR and CDR2 SFDVKD come from the germline V gene. Trimming removed 5 bases at V and 0 bases at J, with 8 bases between. CDR3 length equals 14 residues. The CDR3 nucleotides are TGTGCCACCAGTGTAGACAGAAGCACAGATACGCAGTATTTT. This encodes CATSVDRSTDTQYF.

This clonotype was seen only a few times. The chain employs TRBV6-2 or TRBV6-3 and TRBJ2-1, with 8 bases matching TRBD2. This CDR3 contains 13 residues. V dropped 8 bases and J dropped 9; count of bases not matched to a gene: 9. Germline V gives CDR1 MNHEY, CDR2 SVGEGT. CDR3 residues: CASCLSGGGEQFF. The CDR3 DNA reads as TGTGCCAGCTGCCTCAGCGGGGGCGGTGAGCAGTTCTTC.

This clonotype was seen a handful of times. V is TRBV5-1 and J is TRBJ2-5, with 9 bases fitting TRBD2. Germline CDR1 SGHRS, CDR2 YFSETQ. The CDR3 spans 15 residues. Trimming removed 8 bases from V and 3 bases from J; junction bases left unmatched: 11. This chain's CDR3 is CASQLAGSGEETQYF. CDR3 DNA: TGCGCCAGTCAGCTAGCGGGGAGTGGAGAAGAGACCCAGTACTTC. Drawing the rest from reference TRBV5-1 and TRBJ2-5, the complete variable domain is KAGVTQTPRYLIKTRGQQVTLSCSPISGHRSVSWYQQTPGQGLQFLFEYFSETQRNKGNFPGRFSGRQFSNSRSEMNVSTLELGDSALYLCASQLAGSGEETQYFGPGTRLLVL.

The chain couples TRBV12-3 or TRBV12-4 to TRBJ1-4; tentatively, D is TRBD1 (6 bases). This CDR3 is 14 amino acids long. V lost 1 base and J lost 10, with 13 bases in between. The CDR3 protein is CASSLGPQGGKLFF. The CDR3 DNA is TGTGCCAGCAGTTTAGGACCACAGGGAGGAAAACTGTTTTTT.

The DNA of the CDR3 is TGTGCCAGCAGTCTCCGGACAGGTTTAGAGACCCAGTACTTC. Its protein is CASSLRTGLETQYF. The genes are TRBV28 and TRBJ2-5, with 7 bases identical to TRBD1. CDR3 length: 14 amino acids. With 5 bases clipped from V and 4 bases from J, the junction kept 7 bases outside the gene matches. Germline loops: CDR1 MDHEN, CDR2 SYDVKM.

J is TRBJ2-7 and V is TRBV20-1; 11 bases are a match to TRBD2. Germline assignment: CDR1 DFQATT and CDR2 SNEGSKA (reference sequence). Trimming cost V 6 bases and J 0 bases; bases outside gene matches: 4. CDR3 length: 14 residues. The chain's CDR3 is CSATSGGSSYEQYF. The CDR3 DNA reads as TGCAGTGCCACTAGCGGGGGAAGCTCCTACGAGCAGTACTTC.

The genes are TRBV11-3 and TRBJ2-1; 10 bases agree with TRBD2. The V and J ends lost 5 bases and 4 bases, in that order; junction bases with no gene match: 11. The CDR3 loop spans 17 amino acids. CDR1 is SGHNT and CDR2 is YENEEA in the germline V gene. CDR3 coding DNA: TGTGCCAGCAGCCCCCAAAGCGGGGGGGCCGGGTACAATGAGCAGTTCTTC. Its protein is CASSPQSGGAGYNEQFF.